This TCR beta chain was retrieved from a study of T-cell memory formation after mild COVID-19. Study context: Clustering of TCRs was largely donor specific.

Worth noting for this clonotype: Its antigen is not identified.

Study outcomes and limitations: Contracting CD8+ clones were enriched in EMRA, CD4+ mainly in CM and EM. Contracting clones from day 15 to 85 had balanced CD4/CD8; later expanders favoured CD4+.

One entry per CDR3 protein, called by TCRdb with MiXCR from the 5' RACE reads. The sample consists of about 430,000 distinct CDR3 sequences, 20% to 30% of them appearing once. Germline V CDR1 and CDR2: SGHAT, FQNNGV. The V gene end was trimmed by 4 bases and the J gene end by 2 bases; junction bases not matched to a gene: 6. The CDR3 covers 16 residues. The clonotype comes from an adult woman who had mild COVID-19 (a few samples of this study predate the infection). Cell type and time point are not known. This chain uses TRBV11-2 with TRBJ2-3; 10 positions match TRBD2. The sample was PBMCs or a T cell subset sorted from them (not recorded which). The CDR3 nucleotides read TGTGCCAGCAGCTCCCAAGGACTAGCGGACACAGATACGCAGTATTTT. This sequence encodes CASSSQGLADTDTQYF.